A few counts support the clone carrying this TCR beta chain. Its target is unknown. V was clipped by 0 bases and J by 7 bases; unmatched bases: 6. The CDR3 totals 15 residues. Germline assignment: CDR1 MNHEY and CDR2 SVGEGT. Using quantitative 5'-RACE with molecular barcodes, the authors made TCR beta libraries. From the 5' RACE reads, TCRdb called clonotypes with MiXCR, one entry per CDR3 protein. The data contain 150,000 to 200,000 distinct CDR3 sequences, roughly 13% of them singletons. The sample belongs to a study of CD8 T cells in ankylosing spondylitis. The study's findings and limits: A TCR beta motif of 8 or 9 highly homologous variants appeared characteristic of ankylosing spondylitis blood.

This receptor was obtained from a female donor with ankylosing spondylitis or in good health (not recorded which). The sequenced sample was blood, either unsorted or a sorted T cell fraction (not recorded which). The chain joins TRBV6-2 or TRBV6-3 to TRBJ1-5, with TRBD1 matching 7 bases. CDR3 residues: CASSYSGRGGQPQHF. The CDR3 nucleotides read TGTGCCAGCAGTTACTCCGGCAGGGGGGGCCAGCCCCAGCATTTT.